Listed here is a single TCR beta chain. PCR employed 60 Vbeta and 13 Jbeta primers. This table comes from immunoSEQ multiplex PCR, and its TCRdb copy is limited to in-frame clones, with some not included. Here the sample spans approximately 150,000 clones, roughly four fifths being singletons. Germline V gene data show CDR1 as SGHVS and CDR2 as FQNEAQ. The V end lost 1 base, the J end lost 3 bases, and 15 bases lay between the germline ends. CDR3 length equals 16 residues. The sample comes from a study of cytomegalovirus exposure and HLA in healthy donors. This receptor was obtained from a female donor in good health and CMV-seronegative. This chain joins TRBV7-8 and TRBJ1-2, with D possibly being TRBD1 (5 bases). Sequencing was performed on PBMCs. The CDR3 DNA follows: TGTGCCAGCAGCTTAGTGCCAAGGGGCGGCCACTATGGCTACACCTTC. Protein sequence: CASSLVPRGGHYGYTF.